Listed below are T cell receptor beta chains from one sample, sequenced in a study of glioma-infiltrating T cells after dendritic cell vaccination. Profiling relied on immunoSEQ multiplex PCR, and the TCRdb table lists in-frame clones only, not all of them. The data hold fewer than 70,000 clones, with about 84% observed a single time. Here the sequenced sample was blood, taken after dendritic cell vaccination. These receptors were taken from a human donor with glioblastoma. Both conserved end residues are part of each CDR3. The D gene is left open where the match is weak. A clone size is listed for some rows: how often the clone was seen (once, few, many), or a class if it is expanded.

TRBJ2-1 | TRBV27 | . | . | CASSWQGQNEQFF | TGTGCCAGCAGTTGGCAGGGCCAGAATGAGCAGTTCTTC
TRBJ2-7 | TRBV4-3 | . | . | CASSQEPGVSYEQYF | TGCGCCAGCAGCCAAGAACCAGGGGTGTCCTACGAGCAGTACTTC
TRBJ1-1 | TRBV5-4 | . | . | CASSLVGAVDENTEAFF | TGTGCCAGCAGCTTGGTGGGGGCCGTTGACGAGAACACTGAAGCTTTCTTT
TRBJ1-1 | TRBV5-1 | TRBD1 | medium-sized | CASSLNRGRNTEAFF | TGCGCCAGCAGTTTAAACAGGGGACGGAACACTGAAGCTTTCTTT
TRBJ1-2 | TRBV7-3 | . | few | CASSPDSNYGYTF | TGTGCCAGCAGCCCAGACAGCAACTATGGCTACACCTTC
TRBJ2-7 | TRBV4-1 | TRBD2 | . | CASSHTAGGPYEQYF | TGCGCCAGCAGCCATACAGCGGGGGGTCCGTACGAGCAGTACTTC
TRBJ2-1 | TRBV6-5 | . | once | CASSYSLYHNEQFF | TGTGCCAGCAGTTACTCCCTATATCACAATGAGCAGTTCTTC
TRBJ2-2 | TRBV11-3 | . | . | CASSPTGSFTGELFF | TGTGCCAGCAGCCCGACAGGATCATTCACCGGGGAGCTGTTTTTT
TRBJ1-2 | TRBV28 | . | . | CASSFEGYGYTF | TGTGCCAGCAGTTTCGAGGGCTATGGCTACACCTTC
TRBJ1-6 | TRBV5-8 | TRBD1 | once | CASSRTGTLSSYNSPLHF | TGTGCCAGCAGCCGGACAGGGACCCTTAGCTCCTATAATTCACCCCTCCACTTT
TRBJ1-5 | TRBV30 | TRBD1 | few | CAWSRAGGQPQHF | TGTGCCTGGAGTAGGGCAGGGGGACAGCCCCAGCATTTT
TRBJ2-3 | TRBV6-5 | TRBD2 | . | CASSRGLAGVDTQYF | TGTGCCAGCAGCCGGGGACTAGCGGGGGTAGATACGCAGTATTTT
TRBJ2-7 | TRBV9 | . | once | CASSVAASVSYEQYF | TGTGCCAGCAGCGTAGCGGCTAGCGTTAGCTACGAGCAGTACTTC
TRBJ1-5 | TRBV5-8 | . | few | CASSLVFRLGGNQPQHF | TGTGCCAGCAGCTTGGTTTTTAGGTTGGGAGGCAATCAGCCCCAGCATTTT
TRBJ2-7 | TRBV4-2 | TRBD1 | . | CASSQDATGGLEQYF | TGTGCCAGCAGCCAAGACGCGACAGGGGGACTCGAGCAGTACTTC
TRBJ1-6 | TRBV4-3 | TRBD1 | few | CASSQDTGGASPLHF | TGCGCCAGCAGCCAGGACACAGGGGGCGCGTCACCCCTCCACTTT
TRBJ2-7 | TRBV18 | TRBD1 | . | CASSPRQGKVYEQYF | TGTGCCAGCTCACCCCGACAGGGTAAAGTCTACGAGCAGTACTTC
TRBJ1-2 | TRBV10-3 | . | . | CAIQRGEGNGYTF | TGTGCCATACAGCGGGGTGAGGGGAATGGCTACACCTTC
TRBJ1-1 | TRBV6-6 | . | once | CASSYPGPREDTEAFF | TGTGCCAGCAGTTACCCGGGCCCCAGGGAGGACACTGAAGCTTTCTTT
TRBJ2-3 | TRBV4-1 | . | . | CASSQEGGTLIYTQYF | TGCGCCAGCAGCCAAGAAGGAGGGACCCTCATATATACGCAGTATTTT
TRBJ1-2 | TRBV6-6 | TRBD1 | once | CASSPTGNYGYTF | TGTGCCAGCAGTCCGACAGGGAACTATGGCTACACCTTC
TRBJ2-7 | TRBV6-6 | TRBD2 | . | CASSNYRGGTYEQYF | TGTGCCAGCAGTAACTACCGGGGGGGCACCTACGAGCAGTACTTC